Given below is one T cell receptor (beta chain) in context. The antigen is undetermined. One end of the junction varies from germline; a read error may be responsible. PCR involved 60 Vbeta and 13 Jbeta primers. Some clones are missing from TCRdb's copy, which holds only in-frame ones; the method was immunoSEQ multiplex PCR. Its table lists about 72,000 clones. This entry belongs to a study of cytomegalovirus exposure and HLA in healthy donors. Turning to the study itself: Some 87 million unique TCRs from HLA-typed donors were held in an early release of data.

This CDR3 region has 11 residues. CDR1 is KGHSH, CDR2 LQKENI, per germline. Study-wide findings and caveats: Using a false discovery rate of 0.05, a later analysis showed that about 16,000 TCR beta sequences were associated with HLA alleles. A list of roughly 180 TCR beta chains associated with cytomegalovirus was given.

This receptor was obtained from a man aged 45-65 years in good health and CMV-seropositive. V and J are TRBV18 and TRBJ2-7; 8 nucleotides match TRBD1. Sequenced material: PBMCs. CDR3 bases: TGTGCCACCTCAACAGGGGGCGAGCAGTACTTC. It codes for CATSTGGEQYF.